This note documents a single T cell receptor (beta chain) sequence. This entry comes from a study of blood T cell repertoires in COVID-19. The table came from immunoSEQ multiplex PCR; TCRdb's copy has only in-frame clones and leaves some out. The top ten clones hold about 8.8% of a sample with 150,000 to 200,000 clones, 70% to 90% of them seen once. CDR1 and CDR2 (germline): SGHKS, YYEKEE (reference sequence). CDR3 length: 17 amino acids. Trimming took off 6 bases at V and 7 bases at J, with 28 bases between the two ends. The V and J genes are TRBV5-5 and TRBJ1-2, with a weak D call TRBD1 (6 bases). The sample was PBMCs or T cells enriched from blood (not recorded which). This TCR was recovered from a woman between 18 and 29 years old who had recovered from COVID-19. The CDR3 nucleotides are TGTGCCAGCACCACTACCCCGCTTATGACAGGATCCTCTGGCTACACCTTC. Its protein product is CASTTTPLMTGSSGYTF.